This T cell receptor beta chain came from a study of regulatory T cells in long-lasting Graves disease. Time point denoted: newly diagnosed GD, antithyroid drugs for less than 3 months. Extracted PBMC RNA gave rise to the TCR library. The TCR beta library used iRepertoire HTBI primers with Arm-PCR amplification of CDR3. From the multiplex PCR reads, TCRdb called clonotypes with MiXCR, one entry per CDR3 protein. The sample shows about 500,000 distinct CDR3 sequences, roughly 15% of them seen only once. At least ten counts were recorded for this clonotype. These data also featured in a second study, about T cells in Graves' hyperthyroidism and ophthalmopathy. According to that study: The study used the HTBI primer set for a first-round RT-PCR of the TCR CDR3.

This sequence was found in a middle-aged man with Graves disease. The starting material was peripheral blood mononuclear cells (PBMCs), obtained at new diagnosis, from a patient treated with antithyroid drugs.

CDR3 region: CSARVRLAGYQETQYF. In DNA, the CDR3 is TGCAGTGCTAGGGTTCGACTAGCGGGGTACCAAGAGACCCAGTACTTC. This chain connects TRBV20-1 to TRBJ2-5, with 11 bases fitting TRBD2. V gave up 3 bases and J gave up 0 bases; unmatched junction bases: 6. Germline V gene data show CDR1 as DFQATT and CDR2 as SNEGSKA (reference sequence). The CDR3 spans 16 residues.